These 8 T cell receptor beta chains came from one sample sequenced in a study of blood T cell repertoires in COVID-19. Measured with immunoSEQ multiplex PCR; TCRdb has only the in-frame clones, and not every one. The sample records about 350,000 clones, about 88% being singletons. Sequenced input: PBMCs or T cells enriched from blood (not recorded which). These receptors were collected from a woman in her twenties or thirties who had recovered from COVID-19.

A remark on this clone: Additional DNA sequences in this sample encode the identical CDR3. The genes are TRBV5-6 and TRBJ2-7; the D gene is possibly TRBD2 (5 bases). The CDR3 runs 14 residues. The V gene's germline CDR1 is SGHDT and CDR2 YYEEEE. V lost 2 bases to trimming and J lost 2 bases, with 11 bases between them. This chain's CDR3 is CASSFPGLAYEQYF. The DNA for the CDR3 is TGTGCCAGCAGCTTTCCGGGGTTGGCCTACGAGCAGTACTTC.

The chain links TRBV30 to TRBJ1-6; perhaps TRBD1 as D (6 bases). In germline, CDR1 is GTSNPN, CDR2 SVGIG (reference sequence). The CDR3 spans 15 residues. V lost 2 bases and J 9 bases, leaving 17 bases between the germline ends. The CDR3: CAWSIGQGGGSPLHF. The CDR3 DNA is TGTGCCTGGAGTATAGGCCAAGGGGGGGGTTCACCCCTCCACTTT.

For the CDR3, the DNA is TGTGCCAGCAGGCCGGGACAGACGAGCTCCTACAATGAGCAGTTCTTC. This translates into CASRPGQTSSYNEQFF. The chain recombines TRBV5-8 with TRBJ2-1; TRBD1 matches at 7 bases. This CDR3 comprises 16 residues. With V trimmed by 5 bases and J by 0 bases, 8 bases remained unmatched. From germline, CDR1 is SGHTS and CDR2 YDEGEE.

This clone was counted a single time. The chain is built from TRBV25-1 and TRBJ1-1, with D possibly matching TRBD1 (6 bases). This CDR3 comprises 13 residues. V lost 6 bases to trimming and J lost 6 bases, with 14 bases between them. Per the germline V gene, CDR1 is MGHDK and CDR2 is SYGVNS. The CDR3 DNA follows: TGTGCCAGCAGCAGGGGTGGCTTCTCTGAAGCTTTCTTT. Protein: CASSRGGFSEAFF.

The chain employs TRBV30 and TRBJ2-1; D is perhaps TRBD1 (6 bases). V was cut by 4 bases and J by 0 bases, with 19 bases left in between. Per the germline V gene, CDR1 is GTSNPN and CDR2 is SVGIG (reference sequence). The CDR3 is made up of 17 amino acids. The CDR3 spells CAWTAGQSPRSYNEQFF. As DNA, the CDR3 is TGTGCCTGGACCGCCGGACAGTCCCCCCGCTCCTACAATGAGCAGTTCTTC.

This clone was observed a single time. The rearrangement uses TRBV28 and TRBJ1-5; TRBD1 agrees at 8 bases. V was clipped by 3 bases and J by 6 bases; unmatched bases: 7. CDR3 length equals 15 residues. Looked up from germline, CDR1 is MDHEN and CDR2 is SYDVKM. CDR3 sequence reads: CASSFHQGASQPQHF. As DNA, the CDR3 is TGTGCCAGCAGTTTTCATCAGGGGGCTAGTCAGCCCCAGCATTTT.

The chain carries TRBV7-8 and TRBJ2-3; no clear D gene. There are 14 residues in the CDR3. Germline V CDR1 and CDR2: SGHVS, FQNEAQ. V dropped 5 bases and J dropped 1 base, with 10 bases sitting between them. The CDR3 loop is CASSPRHGTDTQYF. DNA of the CDR3: TGTGCCAGCAGCCCAAGACACGGCACAGATACGCAGTATTTT.

The J gene is TRBJ2-4, the V gene TRBV11-2; 9 bases map to TRBD2. The germline CDR1 and CDR2 sequences are SGHAT and FQNNGV. The junction had 13 bases not matched to a gene; V was cut back by 3 bases and J by 4 bases. The CDR3 is made up of 18 amino acids. The CDR3: CASSLSSSGAPNKNIQYF. The CDR3 bases are TGTGCCAGCAGCTTGAGCTCTAGCGGGGCGCCTAATAAAAACATTCAGTACTTC.